These 6 T cell receptor beta chains share one sample of origin, sequenced in a study of T-cell reconstitution after alpha-beta-depleted transplantation in children (dated by TCRdb to 2016 to 2017). Library method: PCR. TCRdb lists the instrument as Illumina HiSeq 2500. TCR library preparation used molecular barcoding, with unique molecular identifiers applied to normalize quantification of the TCRbeta repertoire. In TCRdb, the public reads were trimmed at Q25 with fastp and aligned with MiXCR, with productive beta chains retained. Records with the same CDR3 protein are collapsed into one entry carrying the most frequent genes and DNA. This sample comprises roughly 300,000 distinct CDR3 sequences, around 9.6% of them detected only once. Clones ranked in the top ten supply over 9.5% of the sample. The source material was PBMCs from the stem cell graft donor, sampled from the stem cell graft. The receptors come from a human donor who donated a stem cell graft to a child with SCID.

This clonotype was recorded a few times. The V call is TRBV5-1, the J call TRBJ2-7; D not certain. The CDR3 sequence is 13 residues long. Germline V gives CDR1 SGHRS, CDR2 YFSETQ. V was pared by 1 base and J by 6 bases, with 11 bases between. The CDR3 region has the DNA TGCGCCAGCAGCTTGAACTCCGGCCGCGAGCAGTACTTC. The encoded protein is CASSLNSGREQYF.

This clonotype was picked up a small number of times. The V and J genes are TRBV12-3 or TRBV12-4 and TRBJ2-3, with D perhaps matching TRBD2 (6 bases). The CDR3 covers 16 residues. V was pared by 7 bases and J by 1 base, with 18 bases between. The CDR3 loop is CASNQAIGGRTDTQYF. CDR3 DNA: TGTGCCAGCAACCAAGCAATCGGGGGTCGCACAGATACGCAGTATTTT.

Judged by abundance, this clonotype is medium-sized (0.01 to 0.1%). This chain joins TRBV7-9 and TRBJ1-1; D not certain. This CDR3 is built from 12 residues. Germline V gives CDR1 SEHNR, CDR2 FQNEAQ (reference sequence). V lost 5 bases and J lost 11, with 15 bases in between. The chain's CDR3 is CASSASGVLAFF. Written as DNA, the CDR3 is TGTGCCAGCAGCGCCAGCGGGGTATTGGCTTTCTTT.

The genes are TRBV7-2 and TRBJ2-2, with 10 bases fitting TRBD1. CDR1 is SGHTA and CDR2 is FQGNSA in the germline V gene. The CDR3 loop spans 14 amino acids. V shed 7 bases, J shed 6 bases, and the junction held 5 bases outside the gene matches. The DNA for the CDR3 is TGTGCCAGCAATATAGGACAGGGGGCCGGGGAGCTGTTTTTT. Translated: CASNIGQGAGELFF.

This clonotype occurred many times. CDR3 sequence reads: CASTNFGVDNNEQFF. DNA of the CDR3: TGTGCCAGCACTAACTTTGGGGTTGACAACAATGAGCAGTTCTTC. The J gene is TRBJ2-1, the V gene TRBV7-9, with D uncertain. Trimming removed 7 bases from V and 5 bases from J, with 18 bases in between. This CDR3 has 15 residues. CDR1 and CDR2 from the germline V gene are SEHNR and FQNEAQ (reference sequence).

V and J are TRBV6-1 and TRBJ2-1; 14 bases are shared with TRBD2. Germline assignment: CDR1 MNHNS and CDR2 SASEGT. The CDR3 is made up of 18 amino acids. J gave up 5 bases and V 8 bases, and 14 bases lay outside the gene matches. CDR3 nucleotides: TGTGCCAGCGGACTAGCGGGGGGCCGGCATCAGAACAACAATGAGCAGTTCTTC. It encodes CASGLAGGRHQNNNEQFF.